One sample yielded the 17 T cell receptor beta chains listed below, sequenced in a study of blood T cell repertoires in COVID-19. Generated by immunoSEQ multiplex PCR, the TCRdb table keeps only in-frame clones and is missing some. Among under 500,000 clones, about 85% were seen once, and the ten largest hold approximately 2%. The sequencing sample was made of PBMCs or T cells enriched from blood (not recorded which). All receptors come from a woman in her late teens or twenties with acute COVID-19.

This chain connects TRBV6-2 or TRBV6-3 to TRBJ2-3; 8 bases agree with TRBD2. The germline CDR1 and CDR2 sequences are MNHEY and SVGEGT. The CDR3 extends over 17 amino acids. V shed 2 bases, J shed 3 bases, and the junction held 10 bases outside the gene matches. The CDR3 loop reads CASSYPPGLGTTDTQYF. The CDR3 nucleotides read TGTGCCAGCAGTTACCCACCGGGACTAGGGACAACAGATACGCAGTATTTT.

The V and J genes are TRBV28 and TRBJ1-5; D not resolved. CDR1 and CDR2 from the germline V gene are MDHEN and SYDVKM. The CDR3 contains 14 residues. Trimming removed 6 bases at V and 4 bases at J, with 13 bases between. The CDR3 bases are TGTGCCAGCAGCGGCCGGGGTTCGAATCAGCCCCAGCATTTT. Its protein is CASSGRGSNQPQHF. The entire variable domain, with the rest obtained from reference TRBV28 and TRBJ1-5, is as follows: DVKVTQSSRYLVKRTGEKVFLECVQDMDHENMFWYRQDPGLGLRLIYFSYDVKMKEKGDIPEGYSVSREKKERFSLILESASTNQTSMYLCASSGRGSNQPQHFGDGTRLSIL.

The rearrangement joins TRBV4-1 to TRBJ2-2; 15 bases agree with TRBD2. CDR3 length equals 19 residues. V shed 0 bases and J 4 bases; nucleotides not matched to a gene: 6. Germline CDR1 MGHRA, CDR2 YSYEKL. The CDR3, as DNA: TGCGCCAGCAGCCAAGAACCGGGACTAGCGGGAGGTTCCACCGGGGAGCTGTTTTTT. It encodes CASSQEPGLAGGSTGELFF.

The V and J genes are TRBV4-1 and TRBJ1-2; 12 bases line up with TRBD1. CDR1 is MGHRA and CDR2 is YSYEKL in the germline V gene. This CDR3 spans 17 amino acids. After removal of 1 base from V and 2 bases from J, the junction contained 5 bases not matched to a gene. The CDR3 nucleotides are TGCGCCAGCAGCCAAGGGCACGGGACAGGGGGCAACTATGGCTACACCTTC. Protein sequence: CASSQGHGTGGNYGYTF.

This chain links TRBV5-1 with TRBJ1-6; D is unclear. This CDR3 is 14 amino acids long. Trimming shortened V by 2 bases and J by 9 bases, and 12 bases separated the two germline ends. Germline CDR1 is SGHRS and CDR2 is YFSETQ. DNA for the CDR3: TGCGCCAGCAGCTTTAGCCCCGTGGGTTCACCCCTCCACTTT. Translating it yields CASSFSPVGSPLHF.

In this sample, this clone turned up a few times. The chain links TRBV9 to TRBJ2-5; D perhaps matches TRBD1 (5 bases). Trimming pared 0 bases from V and 4 bases from J, leaving 13 bases between. Looked up from germline, CDR1 is SGDLS and CDR2 is YYNGEE. The CDR3 runs to 15 residues. The CDR3 region has the DNA TGTGCCAGCAGCGTAGATACAGGTCGCGGAGAGACCCAGTACTTC. It is translated as CASSVDTGRGETQYF.

J is TRBJ2-4 and V is TRBV2; the D gene is possibly TRBD2 (6 bases). V gave up 7 bases and J gave up 0 bases, with 13 bases separating them. Per germline, CDR1 SNHLY and CDR2 FYNNEI. There are 15 residues in the CDR3. This CDR3 reads CASTSEGLAKNIQYF. In nucleotides, the CDR3 is TGTGCCAGCACCTCGGAGGGTTTAGCCAAAAACATTCAGTACTTC.

This clone was counted a few times. This sequence joins TRBV4-1 and TRBJ1-2; D is possibly TRBD1 (5 bases). This CDR3 contains 13 residues. Germline lookup yields CDR1 MGHRA and CDR2 YSYEKL. Trimming pared 1 base from V and 6 bases from J, leaving 9 bases between. DNA for the CDR3: TGCGCCAGCAGCCAAGTTCAGGGTAATGGCTACACCTTC. As protein: CASSQVQGNGYTF.

The chain carries TRBV19 and TRBJ1-1; no clear D gene. Germline CDR1 LNHDA, CDR2 SQIVND (reference sequence). Trimming took 5 bases from V and 1 from J, leaving 11 bases between them. This CDR3 is 14 amino acids long. In nucleotides, the CDR3 is TGTGCCAGTAGTGGTTCAAGCTCGAACACTGAAGCTTTCTTT. Protein product: CASSGSSSNTEAFF.

The gene calls are TRBV2 and TRBJ1-1; no firm D call. The CDR3 length is 11 residues. V lost 7 bases to trimming and J lost 11 bases, with 14 bases between them. Germline CDR1 SNHLY, CDR2 FYNNEI. The CDR3 region has the DNA TGTGCCAGCACCGTTTATAATGAGGCTTTCTTT. Translation gives CASTVYNEAFF.

This clone was recorded only once. The chain has TRBV27 and TRBJ1-5, with D maybe TRBD1 (6 bases). Germline lookup yields CDR1 MNHEY and CDR2 SMNVEV (reference sequence). The length of the CDR3 is 15 residues. The V end lost 3 bases, the J end lost 8 bases, and 17 bases lay between the germline ends. The CDR3 nucleotides read TGTGCCAGCAGTTTTGCCAGGGGCGGCTTTGAGCCCCAGCATTTT. Protein: CASSFARGGFEPQHF.

The chain carries TRBV20-1 and TRBJ2-1, with TRBD2 matching 10 bases. The CDR3 runs 14 residues. Germline V gene sequence: CDR1 DFQATT, CDR2 SNEGSKA (reference sequence). V shed 3 bases and J 12 bases; nucleotides not matched to a gene: 11. CDR3 DNA sequence: TGCAGTGCTAGTCAGCTAGCGGGAGAAGTGGGGCAGTTCTTC. Amino acids: CSASQLAGEVGQFF.

The V call is TRBV4-2, the J call TRBJ2-1, with TRBD2 as a possible D gene (6 bases). Germline CDR1 is LGHNA and CDR2 is YNFKEQ. V lost 0 bases to trimming and J lost 8 bases, with 23 bases between them. The CDR3 spans 18 residues. The CDR3 is CASSQDPRGGAVADEQFF. The CDR3 DNA is TGTGCCAGCAGCCAAGATCCTCGGGGCGGGGCGGTTGCGGATGAGCAGTTCTTC.

The chain is built from TRBV5-5 and TRBJ2-3, with 10 bases lining up with TRBD1. The CDR3 extends over 17 amino acids. From germline, CDR1 is SGHKS and CDR2 YYEKEE (reference sequence). After removal of 4 bases from V and 3 bases from J, the junction contained 11 bases not matched to a gene. The CDR3 loop is CASSKNPLGQGTDTQYF. CDR3 in DNA: TGTGCCAGCAGCAAAAACCCGCTGGGACAGGGGACAGATACGCAGTATTTT.

The chain couples TRBV7-9 to TRBJ2-1, with TRBD2 identical over 8 bases. CDR1 is SEHNR and CDR2 is FQNEAQ in the germline V gene (reference sequence). This CDR3 is built from 15 residues. The V gene end was trimmed by 1 base and the J gene end by 10 bases; junction bases not matched to a gene: 9. This chain's CDR3 is CASSLVRGLAYEQFF. The CDR3 DNA is TGTGCCAGCAGCTTAGTACGTGGACTAGCTTACGAGCAGTTCTTC.

The chain is built from TRBV2 and TRBJ1-5, with 9 positions matching TRBD1. V was pared by 5 bases and J by 3 bases, with 11 bases of the junction left unmatched. CDR1 is SNHLY, CDR2 FYNNEI, per germline. The CDR3 is made up of 17 amino acids. The CDR3 sequence: CASSQMPGQGLNQPQHF. In nucleotides, the CDR3 is TGTGCCAGCAGTCAAATGCCGGGACAGGGACTCAATCAGCCCCAGCATTTT.

The V and J genes are TRBV7-9 and TRBJ2-2; a weak D match, TRBD2 (6 bases). V lost 7 bases, J lost 3 bases, and 9 bases lay in between. The CDR3 is made up of 13 amino acids. In germline, CDR1 is SEHNR, CDR2 FQNEAQ (reference sequence). The CDR3 loop reads CASKLAHTGELFF. The CDR3 DNA follows: TGTGCCAGCAAGCTAGCGCACACCGGGGAGCTGTTTTTT.